A selection of T cell receptor beta chains follows, all from one sample in a study of blood T cell repertoires in COVID-19. Only in-frame clones appear in the TCRdb table, and some are missing; sequencing was by immunoSEQ multiplex PCR. The sample includes some 65,000 clones, approximately 94% of them seen just once. The sample comprised peripheral blood. The receptors originated from a man in his 70s with active COVID-19. The CDR3 runs from the conserved cysteine through the conserved F or W. A D gene is named only where the DNA matches it firmly. A clone size is listed for some rows: how often the clone was seen (once, few, many), or a class if it is expanded.

j_gene: TRBJ2-2; d_gene: NA; abundance: NA; v_gene: TRBV5-5; CDR3nt: TGTGCCAGCAGCTTGGGCCTCCCGGGTGTCGGGGAGCTGTTTTTT; CDR3aa: CASSLGLPGVGELFF
j_gene: TRBJ2-7; d_gene: NA; abundance: once; v_gene: TRBV6-5; CDR3nt: TGTGCCAGCAGTTGGGCGGGACCAGGGGGTACCGAGCAGTACTTC; CDR3aa: CASSWAGPGGTEQYF
j_gene: TRBJ2-6; d_gene: TRBD2; abundance: NA; v_gene: TRBV4-1; CDR3nt: TGCGCCAGCAGCGCGGGACGGGAGGGTACTGGGGCCAACGTCCTGACTTTC; CDR3aa: CASSAGREGTGANVLTF
j_gene: TRBJ2-5; d_gene: NA; abundance: NA; v_gene: TRBV29-1; CDR3nt: TGCAGCGTTGAAGCTCCGAGTGAAGCGACCCAGTACTTC; CDR3aa: CSVEAPSEATQYF
j_gene: TRBJ1-1; d_gene: NA; abundance: NA; v_gene: TRBV9; CDR3nt: TGTGCCAGCAGCGTTACAGGGACCTCTGAAGCTTTCTTT; CDR3aa: CASSVTGTSEAFF
j_gene: TRBJ2-1; d_gene: TRBD2; abundance: NA; v_gene: TRBV3-1/TRBV3-2; CDR3nt: TGTGCCAGCAGCACAACCTCCTTTCGGCGGGGGGGCTGGAATGAGCAGTTCTTC; CDR3aa: CASSTTSFRRGGWNEQFF
j_gene: TRBJ1-5; d_gene: NA; abundance: NA; v_gene: TRBV19; CDR3nt: TGTGCCAGTAGTACAGGGGCTGGTCAGCCCCAGCATTTT; CDR3aa: CASSTGAGQPQHF
j_gene: TRBJ2-7; d_gene: TRBD2; abundance: once; v_gene: TRBV10-2; CDR3nt: TGCGCCAGCAGGACTAGCGGCCCCTACGAGCAGTACTTC; CDR3aa: CASRTSGPYEQYF
j_gene: TRBJ1-3; d_gene: NA; abundance: NA; v_gene: TRBV25-1; CDR3nt: TGTGCCAGCAGTGGGGCCACTGGAAACACCATATATTTT; CDR3aa: CASSGATGNTIYF
j_gene: TRBJ1-2; d_gene: TRBD1; abundance: NA; v_gene: TRBV5-6; CDR3nt: TGTGCCAGCAGCCCGGGACAGTCTTATGGCTACACCTTC; CDR3aa: CASSPGQSYGYTF
j_gene: TRBJ2-1; d_gene: NA; abundance: once; v_gene: TRBV15; CDR3nt: TGTGCCACCAGCCCCGCCGCGTGGGCTTGGAATGAGCAGTTCTTC; CDR3aa: CATSPAAWAWNEQFF
j_gene: TRBJ1-1; d_gene: TRBD1; abundance: NA; v_gene: TRBV5-1; CDR3nt: TGCGCCAGCAGCACCTCCGGGACAGACATGAACACTGAAGCTTTCTTT; CDR3aa: CASSTSGTDMNTEAFF
j_gene: TRBJ2-3; d_gene: TRBD1; abundance: NA; v_gene: TRBV11-3; CDR3nt: TGTGCCAGCAGCCCCCTTCCGGGACAGGGACCAAGCACAGATACGCAGTATTTT; CDR3aa: CASSPLPGQGPSTDTQYF
j_gene: TRBJ1-2; d_gene: NA; abundance: NA; v_gene: TRBV7-2; CDR3nt: TGTGCCAGCAGCACCCAGGTTCAAGGGGGCTATGGCTACACCTTC; CDR3aa: CASSTQVQGGYGYTF
j_gene: TRBJ2-2; d_gene: NA; abundance: NA; v_gene: TRBV4-3; CDR3nt: TGCGCCAGCAGCCAAGGGGGCAGGGGAAACACCGGGGAGCTGTTTTTT; CDR3aa: CASSQGGRGNTGELFF
j_gene: TRBJ1-5; d_gene: TRBD1; abundance: NA; v_gene: TRBV6-1; CDR3nt: TGTGCCAGCAGTGAAGCATCTGGACAGGTCCAGCATTTT; CDR3aa: CASSEASGQVQHF
j_gene: TRBJ1-3; d_gene: NA; abundance: NA; v_gene: TRBV6-5; CDR3nt: TGTGCCAGCAGGAGCGGGGAGGGAGGAAACACCATATATTTT; CDR3aa: CASRSGEGGNTIYF
j_gene: TRBJ2-1; d_gene: TRBD1; abundance: NA; v_gene: TRBV11-3; CDR3nt: TGTGCCAGCAAAGGACAGGGGTTGAATGAGCAGTTCTTC; CDR3aa: CASKGQGLNEQFF
j_gene: TRBJ2-5; d_gene: NA; abundance: once; v_gene: TRBV2; CDR3nt: TGTGCCAGTAGTCGGGGGTCCCAAGAGACCCAGTACTTC; CDR3aa: CASSRGSQETQYF
j_gene: TRBJ1-6; d_gene: NA; abundance: NA; v_gene: TRBV19; CDR3nt: TGTGCCAGTAGCCCCGTCGGGGTTTCACCCCTCCACTTT; CDR3aa: CASSPVGVSPLHF
j_gene: TRBJ2-1; d_gene: NA; abundance: once; v_gene: TRBV3-1/TRBV3-2; CDR3nt: TGTGCCAGCAGCCAAGACCTCTACAATGAGCAGTTCTTC; CDR3aa: CASSQDLYNEQFF
j_gene: TRBJ1-3; d_gene: NA; abundance: NA; v_gene: TRBV15; CDR3nt: TGTGCCACCAGTCCTAATACGGGGACTGGAAACACCATATATTTT; CDR3aa: CATSPNTGTGNTIYF
j_gene: TRBJ2-2; d_gene: NA; abundance: NA; v_gene: TRBV5-1; CDR3nt: TGCGCCAGCAGCTTGGATTCGGGGGTCACCGGGGAGCTGTTTTTT; CDR3aa: CASSLDSGVTGELFF
j_gene: TRBJ2-1; d_gene: NA; abundance: NA; v_gene: TRBV21-1; CDR3nt: TGTGCCAGCAGCAAATGGACAGAGGCGAGCTCCTACAATGAGCAGTTCTTC; CDR3aa: CASSKWTEASSYNEQFF
j_gene: TRBJ1-1; d_gene: NA; abundance: NA; v_gene: TRBV6-6; CDR3nt: TGTGCCAGCAGTTACCCAGAGGAGAACACTGAAGCTTTCTTT; CDR3aa: CASSYPEENTEAFF
j_gene: TRBJ2-5; d_gene: NA; abundance: NA; v_gene: TRBV2; CDR3nt: TGTGCCAGCAGTGGGCTGGGGGGAGTAGAGACCCAGTACTTC; CDR3aa: CASSGLGGVETQYF
j_gene: TRBJ2-1; d_gene: NA; abundance: NA; v_gene: TRBV18; CDR3nt: TGTGCCAGCTCACCACCGGTCGGGGACTACAATGAGCAGTTCTTC; CDR3aa: CASSPPVGDYNEQFF
j_gene: TRBJ1-2; d_gene: TRBD1; abundance: NA; v_gene: TRBV7-2; CDR3nt: TGTGCCAGCAGCACATACCGGGACAGTCCATATGGCTACACCTTC; CDR3aa: CASSTYRDSPYGYTF
j_gene: TRBJ1-6; d_gene: NA; abundance: few; v_gene: TRBV5-1; CDR3nt: TGCGCCAGCAGCTTGGCCGAGGGACCCCTCCACTTT; CDR3aa: CASSLAEGPLHF
j_gene: TRBJ2-5; d_gene: TRBD1; abundance: once; v_gene: TRBV29-1; CDR3nt: TGCAGCGTCGTGGGGGACAGGGGCCAGACCCAGTACTTC; CDR3aa: CSVVGDRGQTQYF
j_gene: TRBJ2-7; d_gene: TRBD1; abundance: once; v_gene: TRBV19; CDR3nt: TGTGCCAGTAGTACGGCGGCAGGGGGCAGGTACGAGCAGTACTTC; CDR3aa: CASSTAAGGRYEQYF
j_gene: TRBJ2-3; d_gene: NA; abundance: few; v_gene: TRBV3-1/TRBV3-2; CDR3nt: TGTGCCAGCAGCCAAGATCCTTCCCTAGGGAGAGATACGCAGTATTTT; CDR3aa: CASSQDPSLGRDTQYF
j_gene: TRBJ2-6; d_gene: NA; abundance: NA; v_gene: TRBV10-3; CDR3nt: TGTGCCATCAGTGAAATACAGGGCACTGGGGCCAACGTCCTGACTTTC; CDR3aa: CAISEIQGTGANVLTF
j_gene: TRBJ1-5; d_gene: TRBD1; abundance: NA; v_gene: TRBV2; CDR3nt: TGTGCCAGCAGTGAGTATGGAGGGGGCGCATCGCCCCAGCATTTT; CDR3aa: CASSEYGGGASPQHF
j_gene: TRBJ1-6; d_gene: NA; abundance: NA; v_gene: TRBV15; CDR3nt: TGTGCCACCAGCAGAACTAGCGTGGGAGGGCCCTCTTCACCCCTCCACTTT; CDR3aa: CATSRTSVGGPSSPLHF
j_gene: TRBJ2-1; d_gene: TRBD2; abundance: NA; v_gene: TRBV10-3; CDR3nt: TGTGCCATCAGTGATTCGGGGGGGGCAGGTGAGCAGTTCTTC; CDR3aa: CAISDSGGAGEQFF
j_gene: TRBJ2-1; d_gene: TRBD1; abundance: NA; v_gene: TRBV2; CDR3nt: TGTGCCAGCAGGGGCGTACAGGGGGCAAAAAACAATGAGCAGTTCTTC; CDR3aa: CASRGVQGAKNNEQFF
j_gene: TRBJ2-5; d_gene: TRBD2; abundance: NA; v_gene: TRBV7-2; CDR3nt: TGTGCCAGCAGCTTAGAGGCGAGCGGGAGCCAAGAGACCCAGTACTTC; CDR3aa: CASSLEASGSQETQYF
j_gene: TRBJ2-1; d_gene: NA; abundance: NA; v_gene: TRBV24-1; CDR3nt: TGTGCCACCTCTTCCTACAATGAGCAGTTCTTC; CDR3aa: CATSSYNEQFF
j_gene: TRBJ2-5; d_gene: NA; abundance: NA; v_gene: TRBV19; CDR3nt: TGTGCCAGTAGTTGGGTTTCGGGATCGGAGACCCAGTACTTC; CDR3aa: CASSWVSGSETQYF
j_gene: TRBJ1-1; d_gene: NA; abundance: NA; v_gene: TRBV11-3; CDR3nt: TGTGCCAGCAGCTGGTTGGGGCAGATTAACACTGAAGCTTTCTTT; CDR3aa: CASSWLGQINTEAFF
j_gene: TRBJ1-1; d_gene: NA; abundance: NA; v_gene: TRBV7-6; CDR3nt: TGTGCCAGCAGCTTAGAAGGCAGGTTGAACACTGAAGCTTTCTTT; CDR3aa: CASSLEGRLNTEAFF
j_gene: TRBJ1-1; d_gene: NA; abundance: once; v_gene: TRBV5-1; CDR3nt: TGCGCCAGCAGCTTGGCCCCACAGGCGAACACTGAAGCTTTCTTT; CDR3aa: CASSLAPQANTEAFF
j_gene: TRBJ2-2; d_gene: NA; abundance: NA; v_gene: TRBV20-1; CDR3nt: TGCAGTGCGAGGGATACCGGGGAGCTGTTTTTT; CDR3aa: CSARDTGELFF
j_gene: TRBJ2-2; d_gene: NA; abundance: NA; v_gene: TRBV11-3; CDR3nt: TGTGCCAGCAGCTCCCGGACAGATCCGAACACCGGGGAGCTGTTTTTT; CDR3aa: CASSSRTDPNTGELFF
j_gene: TRBJ1-5; d_gene: NA; abundance: few; v_gene: TRBV14; CDR3nt: TGTGCCAGCAGCCAGGGGGCTGGACAGCCCCAGCATTTT; CDR3aa: CASSQGAGQPQHF
j_gene: TRBJ2-2; d_gene: NA; abundance: NA; v_gene: TRBV3-1/TRBV3-2; CDR3nt: TGTGCCAGCAGCCCGGGACAGAACACCGGGGAGCTGTTTTTT; CDR3aa: CASSPGQNTGELFF
j_gene: TRBJ2-5; d_gene: TRBD2; abundance: NA; v_gene: TRBV5-1; CDR3nt: TGCGCCAGCAGCGCAGGGACTAGCGCTAGCCAGTACTTC; CDR3aa: CASSAGTSASQYF
j_gene: TRBJ2-2; d_gene: NA; abundance: NA; v_gene: TRBV19; CDR3nt: TGTGCCACTCCAGCCCCGGGATCACTTAACACCGGGGAGCTGTTTTTT; CDR3aa: CATPAPGSLNTGELFF
j_gene: TRBJ2-1; d_gene: NA; abundance: NA; v_gene: TRBV4-1; CDR3nt: TGCGCCAGCAGCCAAGTCGGCTCGGGTGGGAATGAGCAGTTCTTC; CDR3aa: CASSQVGSGGNEQFF
j_gene: TRBJ1-4; d_gene: NA; abundance: NA; v_gene: TRBV12-3/TRBV12-4; CDR3nt: TGTGCCAGCAGCTTGTATGAAAAACTGTTTTTT; CDR3aa: CASSLYEKLFF
j_gene: TRBJ1-5; d_gene: NA; abundance: once; v_gene: TRBV27; CDR3nt: TGTGCCAGCATGTCCCAGGGTCGAAGCAATCAGCCCCAGCATTTT; CDR3aa: CASMSQGRSNQPQHF
j_gene: TRBJ2-3; d_gene: NA; abundance: NA; v_gene: TRBV5-1; CDR3nt: TGCGCCAGCAGCTTGGGACAGAACACAGATACGCAGTATTTT; CDR3aa: CASSLGQNTDTQYF
j_gene: TRBJ1-4; d_gene: NA; abundance: NA; v_gene: TRBV5-1; CDR3nt: TGCGCCAGCAGCTTGGACCCCCCTCTCACAGGGCGCGACGAAAAACTGTTTTTT; CDR3aa: CASSLDPPLTGRDEKLFF
j_gene: TRBJ2-7; d_gene: NA; abundance: NA; v_gene: TRBV5-1; CDR3nt: TGCGCCAGCAGCAACGAGGGTATTGAGCAGTACTTC; CDR3aa: CASSNEGIEQYF